This entry is about one T cell receptor beta chain. The antigen it recognizes is unknown. Within one base of it there is no much larger clone, and no base qualities were kept. This sample was taken from a study of blood T cell repertoires in COVID-19 (dated by TCRdb to 2020 to 2022). A note on the overall study: The collaborator samples originated in the United States, Italy and Spain and spanned the acute and convalescent phases of COVID-19. The prospective study material was composed of cDNA or gDNA derived from T cells, B-cell-depleted T cells, or PBMCs. The dataset comprised deeply sampled blood TCRbeta repertoires from subjects exposed to, actively infected with, or recovered from COVID-19. The repertoires were released in a freely available public database meant as a resource for research on the immune response to SARS-CoV-2. The samples were drawn from the first 160 participants of the ongoing ImmuneRACE study and from roughly 1,300 subjects provided by 6 global collaborators. A de-identified subject ID, COVID-19 status, age in years and sex were almost always included in the sample metadata. HLA class I and class II types, where available, came from metadata supplied by the sample provider rather than from assay-based typing.

Results and caveats for the whole study, not just this receptor: The quantity of clinical and demographic metadata differed by source and by participant and was supplied without curation.

The CDR3 spans 17 residues, from the cysteine through the phenylalanine. Only the CDR3 DNA stays, 51 bases, in frame from base 1. CDR1 MGHRA and CDR2 YSYEKL were looked up in the germline V gene. Trimmed from V: 0 bases; trimmed from J: 8 bases; junction bases lacking a gene match: 8. The immunoSEQ Assay, a bias-controlled multiplex PCR, was used to amplify TCRbeta CDR3 regions from genomic DNA. The authors' analysis ran thus. Nucleated cell counts per sample were estimated from amplification of reference gene primers within the assay. To quantify the absolute abundance of each unique TCRbeta CDR3 rearrangement, sequence reads were collapsed and filtered. For each sample, productive Simpson clonality was calculated as the square root of Simpson's diversity index across productive rearrangements. TCRdb limited this immuneACCESS table to in-frame rearrangements with V and J called. A share of clones is missing; checked studies link under half to unresolved V genes, and the rest is unexplained. The V and J calls and clone size are taken from that table; D and trimming were inferred from the DNA. The sample profile shows tens of thousands of clones; about 91% of them were found once. Together, the top ten hold around 13% of the sample.

Whole blood was collected in K2EDTA tubes by collaborating institutions according to the institutions' own protocols. For TCRbeta analysis, collaborators shipped samples as frozen whole blood, isolated PBMCs, or DNA extracted from either of those sample types. This TCR was sampled from a human donor with active COVID-19. The donor label of this sample is uncertain. The sequenced sample was peripheral blood. The sequence is built from TRBV4-1 and TRBJ1-3; 12 of the junction bases match TRBD1. CDR3 sequence: CASSQDGDRGLGDTIYF. Here is the DNA: TGCGCCAGCAGCCAAGATGGGGACAGGGGGCTCGGGGACACCATATATTTT.